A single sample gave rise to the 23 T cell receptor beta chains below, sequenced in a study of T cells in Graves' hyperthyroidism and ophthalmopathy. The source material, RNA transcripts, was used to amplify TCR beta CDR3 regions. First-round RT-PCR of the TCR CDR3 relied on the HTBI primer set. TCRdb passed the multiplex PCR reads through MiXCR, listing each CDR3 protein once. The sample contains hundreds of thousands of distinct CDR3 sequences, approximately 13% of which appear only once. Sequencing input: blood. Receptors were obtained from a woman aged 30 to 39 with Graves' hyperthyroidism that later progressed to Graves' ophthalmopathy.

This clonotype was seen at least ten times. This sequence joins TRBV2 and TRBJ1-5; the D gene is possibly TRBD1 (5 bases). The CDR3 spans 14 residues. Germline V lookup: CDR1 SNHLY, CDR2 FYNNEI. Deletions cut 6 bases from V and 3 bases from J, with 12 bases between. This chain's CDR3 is CASRKMGPNQPQHF. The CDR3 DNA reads TGTGCCAGCAGAAAAATGGGGCCCAATCAGCCCCAGCATTTT.

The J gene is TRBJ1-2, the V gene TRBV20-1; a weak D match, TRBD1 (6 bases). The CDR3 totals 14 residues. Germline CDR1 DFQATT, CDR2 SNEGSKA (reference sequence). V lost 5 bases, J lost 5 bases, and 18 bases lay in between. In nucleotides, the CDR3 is TGCAGTGCTCGAAACAGGGATGGGGAATATGGCTACACCTTC. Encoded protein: CSARNRDGEYGYTF.

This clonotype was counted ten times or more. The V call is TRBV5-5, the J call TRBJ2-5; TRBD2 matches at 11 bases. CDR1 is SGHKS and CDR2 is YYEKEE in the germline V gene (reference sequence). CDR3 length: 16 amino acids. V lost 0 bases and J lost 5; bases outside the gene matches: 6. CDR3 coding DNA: TGTGCCAGCAGCTTGGCGACTAGCGGGATGGGGGAGACCCAGTACTTC. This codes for CASSLATSGMGETQYF. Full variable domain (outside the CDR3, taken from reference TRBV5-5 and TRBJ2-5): DAGVTQSPTHLIKTRGQQVTLRCSPISGHKSVSWYQQVLGQGPQFIFQYYEKEERGRGNFPDRFSARQFPNYSSELNVNALLLGDSALYLCASSLATSGMGETQYFGPGTRLLVL.

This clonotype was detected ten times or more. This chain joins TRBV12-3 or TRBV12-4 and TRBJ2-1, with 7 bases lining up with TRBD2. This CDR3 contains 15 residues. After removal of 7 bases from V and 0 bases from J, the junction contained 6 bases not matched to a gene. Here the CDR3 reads CASTPGGSSYNEQFF. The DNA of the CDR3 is TGTGCCAGCACCCCGGGCGGGAGCTCCTACAATGAGCAGTTCTTC.

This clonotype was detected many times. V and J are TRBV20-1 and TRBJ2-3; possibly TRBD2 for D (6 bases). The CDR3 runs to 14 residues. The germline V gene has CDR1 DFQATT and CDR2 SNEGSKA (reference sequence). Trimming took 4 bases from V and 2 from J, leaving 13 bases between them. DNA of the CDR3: TGCAGTGCTACGGGGCGGGGCGACACAGATACGCAGTATTTT. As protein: CSATGRGDTDTQYF.

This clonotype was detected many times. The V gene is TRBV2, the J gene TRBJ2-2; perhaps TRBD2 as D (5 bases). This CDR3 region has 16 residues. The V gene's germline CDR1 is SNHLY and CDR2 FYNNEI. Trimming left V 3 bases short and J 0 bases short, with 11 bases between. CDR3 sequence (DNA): TGTGCCAGCAGTGAGAGTAGCGCTGCGAACACCGGGGAGCTGTTTTTT. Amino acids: CASSESSAANTGELFF.

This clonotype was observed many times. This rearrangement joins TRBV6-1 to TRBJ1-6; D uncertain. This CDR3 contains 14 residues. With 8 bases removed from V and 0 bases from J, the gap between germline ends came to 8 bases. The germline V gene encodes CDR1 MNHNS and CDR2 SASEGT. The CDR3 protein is CASQTGSYNSPLHF. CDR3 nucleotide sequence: TGTGCCAGCCAAACGGGCTCCTATAATTCACCCCTCCACTTT.

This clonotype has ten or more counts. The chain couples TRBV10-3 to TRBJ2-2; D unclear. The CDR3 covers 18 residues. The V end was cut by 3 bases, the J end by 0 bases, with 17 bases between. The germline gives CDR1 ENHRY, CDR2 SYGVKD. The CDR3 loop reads CAISERLARTTNTGELFF. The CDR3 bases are TGTGCCATCAGTGAAAGGTTGGCAAGAACTACGAACACCGGGGAGCTGTTTTTT.

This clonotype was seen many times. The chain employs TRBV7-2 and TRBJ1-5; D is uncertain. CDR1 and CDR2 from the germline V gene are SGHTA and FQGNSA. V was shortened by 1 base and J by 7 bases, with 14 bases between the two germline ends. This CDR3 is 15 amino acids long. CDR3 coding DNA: TGTGCCAGCAGCTTAGAGCCTGGCCGGGTCCAGCCCCAGCATTTT. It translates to CASSLEPGRVQPQHF.

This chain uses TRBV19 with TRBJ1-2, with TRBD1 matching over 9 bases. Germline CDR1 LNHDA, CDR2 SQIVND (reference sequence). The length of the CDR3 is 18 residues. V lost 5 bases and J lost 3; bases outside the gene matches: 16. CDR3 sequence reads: CASSLAGTGMFADYGYTF. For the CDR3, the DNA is TGTGCCAGTAGTCTGGCCGGGACAGGGATGTTCGCGGACTATGGCTACACCTTC.

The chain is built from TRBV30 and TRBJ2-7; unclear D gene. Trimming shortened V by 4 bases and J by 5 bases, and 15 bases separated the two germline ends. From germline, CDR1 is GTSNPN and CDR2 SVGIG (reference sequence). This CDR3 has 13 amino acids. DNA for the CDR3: TGTGCCTGGAAGAGGCCGTTAATCGACGAGCAGTACTTC. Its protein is CAWKRPLIDEQYF.

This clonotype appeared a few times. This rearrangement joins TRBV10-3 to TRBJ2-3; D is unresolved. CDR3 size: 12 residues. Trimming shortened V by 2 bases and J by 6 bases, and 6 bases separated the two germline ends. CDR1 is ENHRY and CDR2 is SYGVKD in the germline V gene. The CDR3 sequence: CAISEGKDTQYF. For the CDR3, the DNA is TGTGCCATCAGTGAGGGGAAGGATACGCAGTATTTT.

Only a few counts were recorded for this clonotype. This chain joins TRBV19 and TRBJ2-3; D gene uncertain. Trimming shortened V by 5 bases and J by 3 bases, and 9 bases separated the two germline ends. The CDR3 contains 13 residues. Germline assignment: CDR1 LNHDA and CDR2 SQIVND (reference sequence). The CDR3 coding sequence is TGTGCCAGTAGTGCCACAGATACAGATACGCAGTATTTT. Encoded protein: CASSATDTDTQYF.

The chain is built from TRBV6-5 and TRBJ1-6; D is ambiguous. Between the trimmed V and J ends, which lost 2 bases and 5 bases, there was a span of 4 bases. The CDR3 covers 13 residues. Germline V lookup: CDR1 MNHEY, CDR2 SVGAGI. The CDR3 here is CASSYDHNSPLHF. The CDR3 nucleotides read TGTGCCAGCAGTTACGACCATAATTCACCCCTCCACTTT.

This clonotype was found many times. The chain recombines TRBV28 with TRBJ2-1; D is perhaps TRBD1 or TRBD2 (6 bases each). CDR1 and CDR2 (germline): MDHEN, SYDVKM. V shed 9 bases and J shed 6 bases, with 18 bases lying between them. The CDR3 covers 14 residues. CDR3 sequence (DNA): TGTGCCAGTCACGAAGGGGGGAAAGGCAATGAGCAGTTCTTC. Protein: CASHEGGKGNEQFF.

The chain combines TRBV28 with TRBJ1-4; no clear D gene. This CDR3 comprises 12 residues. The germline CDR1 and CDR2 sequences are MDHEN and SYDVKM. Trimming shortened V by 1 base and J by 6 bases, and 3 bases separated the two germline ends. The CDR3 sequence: CASSLYYEKLFF. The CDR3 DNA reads TGTGCCAGCAGTTTATATTATGAAAAACTGTTTTTT.

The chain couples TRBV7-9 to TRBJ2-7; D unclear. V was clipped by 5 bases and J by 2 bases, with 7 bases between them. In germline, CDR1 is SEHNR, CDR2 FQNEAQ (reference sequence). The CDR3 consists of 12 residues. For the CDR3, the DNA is TGTGCCAGCAGCGCCCAGCCCTACGAGCAGTACTTC. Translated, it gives CASSAQPYEQYF. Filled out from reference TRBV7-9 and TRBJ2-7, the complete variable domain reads DTGVSQNPRHKITKRGQNVTFRCDPISEHNRLYWYRQTLGQGPEFLTYFQNEAQLEKSRLLSDRFSAERPKGSFSTLEIQRTEQGDSAMYLCASSAQPYEQYFGPGTRLTVT.

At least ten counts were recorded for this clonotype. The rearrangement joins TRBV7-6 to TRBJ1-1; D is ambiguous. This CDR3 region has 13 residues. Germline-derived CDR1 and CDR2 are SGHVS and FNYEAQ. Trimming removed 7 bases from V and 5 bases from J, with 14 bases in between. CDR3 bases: TGTGCCAGCACGCTGGGTTTTGGGACTGAAGCTTTCTTT. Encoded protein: CASTLGFGTEAFF. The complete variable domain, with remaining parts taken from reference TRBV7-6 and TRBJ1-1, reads GAGVSQSPRYKVTKRGQDVALRCDPISGHVSLYWYRQALGQGPEFLTYFNYEAQQDKSGLPNDRFSAERPEGSISTLTIQRTEQRDSAMYRCASTLGFGTEAFFGQGTRLTVV.

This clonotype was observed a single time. CDR3 nucleotide sequence: TGTGCCAGCAGTGTCGCTCCGGGACAGGGGGCTCATCAGCCCCAGCATTTT. The encoded protein is CASSVAPGQGAHQPQHF. This rearrangement joins TRBV6-1 to TRBJ1-5, with 12 bases fitting TRBD1. This CDR3 is built from 17 residues. J lost 5 bases, V lost 4 bases, and 9 bases had no gene match. Germline values: CDR1 MNHNS, CDR2 SASEGT.

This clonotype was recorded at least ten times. DNA of the CDR3: TGCAGTGGCGACAGGGGGACGGACTATGGCTACACCTTC. Its protein is CSGDRGTDYGYTF. This chain connects TRBV20-1 to TRBJ1-2, with 9 bases lining up with TRBD1. The CDR3 is 13 amino acids. Germline loops: CDR1 DFQATT, CDR2 SNEGSKA (reference sequence). V lost 7 bases to trimming and J lost 3 bases; unmatched junction nucleotides: 6.

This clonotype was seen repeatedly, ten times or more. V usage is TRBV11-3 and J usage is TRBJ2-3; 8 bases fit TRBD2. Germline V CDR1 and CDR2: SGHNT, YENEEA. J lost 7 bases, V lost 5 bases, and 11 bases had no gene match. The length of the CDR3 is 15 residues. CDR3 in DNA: TGTGCCAGCAGCGCGGGGAGCGGGAGAGGGAATACGCAGTATTTT. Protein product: CASSAGSGRGNTQYF.

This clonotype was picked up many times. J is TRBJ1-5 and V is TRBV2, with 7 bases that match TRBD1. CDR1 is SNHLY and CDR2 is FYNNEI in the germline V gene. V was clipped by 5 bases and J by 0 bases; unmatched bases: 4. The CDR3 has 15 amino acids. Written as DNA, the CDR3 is TGTGCCAGCAGTCAGACAGGGTATAGCAATCAGCCCCAGCATTTT. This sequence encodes CASSQTGYSNQPQHF.

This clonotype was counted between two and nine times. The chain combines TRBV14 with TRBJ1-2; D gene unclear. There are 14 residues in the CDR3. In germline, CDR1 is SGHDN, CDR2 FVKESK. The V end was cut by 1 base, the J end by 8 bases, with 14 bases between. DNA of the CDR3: TGTGCCAGCAGCCAAGGGGTTCTGGATAGAGGCTACACCTTC. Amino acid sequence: CASSQGVLDRGYTF.